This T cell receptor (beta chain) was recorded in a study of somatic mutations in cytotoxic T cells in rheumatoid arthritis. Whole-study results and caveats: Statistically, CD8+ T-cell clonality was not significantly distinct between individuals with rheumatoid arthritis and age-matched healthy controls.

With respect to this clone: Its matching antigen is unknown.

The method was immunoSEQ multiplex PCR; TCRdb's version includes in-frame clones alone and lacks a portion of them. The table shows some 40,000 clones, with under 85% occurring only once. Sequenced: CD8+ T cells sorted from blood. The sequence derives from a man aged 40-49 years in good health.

The CDR3 loop reads CASSLGMEQYF. CDR3 nucleotides: TGTGCCAGCAGCTTAGGAATGGAGCAGTACTTC. V is TRBV7-8 and J is TRBJ2-7; D gene uncertain. The V gene lost 1 base and the J gene lost 7 bases, with 5 bases spanning the gap. This CDR3 comprises 11 residues. Germline CDR1 reads SGHVS; CDR2 reads FQNEAQ.